Each of the 5 T cell receptor beta chains below was sequenced from the same sample in a study of cytomegalovirus exposure and HLA in healthy donors. 13 Jbeta primers and 60 Vbeta primers were used for the PCR. Sequencing used immunoSEQ multiplex PCR; TCRdb keeps in-frame clones, though not all of them. This table lists approximately 120,000 clones. The sample taken for sequencing was PBMCs. The receptors originated from a woman aged 55-75 years in good health and CMV-seronegative.

This sequence joins TRBV28 and TRBJ2-5; 9 bases align to TRBD1. The CDR3 spans 15 residues. Germline CDR1 MDHEN, CDR2 SYDVKM. V was pared by 2 bases and J by 5 bases, with 6 bases of the junction left unmatched. The CDR3 DNA reads TGTGCCAGCAGTTTAGGCGGGACAGGGAGGGAGACCCAGTACTTC. It encodes CASSLGGTGRETQYF.

The chain has TRBV2 and TRBJ1-5; 8 bases map to TRBD1. Looked up from germline, CDR1 is SNHLY and CDR2 is FYNNEI. Germline trimming cut 6 bases from V and 6 bases from J; bases unmatched to any gene: 10. CDR3 length equals 15 residues. The CDR3 sequence: CASRPGTGGFQPQHF. Written as DNA, the CDR3 is TGTGCCAGCAGGCCCGGGACAGGAGGGTTTCAGCCCCAGCATTTT.

The rearrangement links TRBV11-3 to TRBJ2-1, with D possibly being TRBD1 (6 bases). The V gene lost 6 bases and the J gene lost 4 bases, with 16 bases spanning the gap. CDR3 size: 15 residues. Germline CDR1 and CDR2: SGHNT and YENEEA. CDR3 loop: CASSPSGTPYNEQFF. The CDR3 region has the DNA TGTGCCAGCAGTCCTTCCGGGACACCATACAATGAGCAGTTCTTC.

The chain carries TRBV2 and TRBJ1-1; 8 nucleotides line up with TRBD1. Germline CDR1 reads SNHLY; CDR2 reads FYNNEI. The CDR3 extends over 14 amino acids. Germline trimming cut 4 bases from V and 1 base from J; bases unmatched to any gene: 2. CDR3 residues: CASSGDRGNTEAFF. In DNA, the CDR3 is TGTGCCAGCAGTGGCGACAGGGGGAACACTGAAGCTTTCTTT.

V gene TRBV2 combines with J gene TRBJ2-7, with unresolved D. The germline gives CDR1 SNHLY, CDR2 FYNNEI. The V and J ends lost 0 bases and 1 base respectively, with 7 bases between them. This CDR3 has 14 amino acids. CDR3 sequence reads: CASSEARMSYEQYF. The CDR3 bases are TGTGCCAGCAGTGAAGCCCGTATGTCCTACGAGCAGTACTTC. Full variable domain (remainder filled in from reference TRBV2 and TRBJ2-7): EPEVTQTPSHQVTQMGQEVILRCVPISNHLYFYWYRQILGQKVEFLVSFYNNEISEKSEIFDDQFSVERPDGSNFTLKIRSTKLEDSAMYFCASSEARMSYEQYFGPGTRLTVT.